This T cell receptor (beta chain) was recovered during a study of shared clonotypes between healthy human individuals. CD45RO negativity and positive selection for CCR7 defined naive CD8 cells, a population that excluded terminally differentiated effector memory CD45RA+ cells. Trimming cost V 4 bases and J 3 bases; bases outside gene matches: 16. The germline V gene has CDR1 MGHRA and CDR2 YSYEKL. The CDR3 sequence is 18 residues long. Authors' processing steps: Because ImmunoSEQ provided only junction sequences with no quality scores, the filtering differed. Profiling relied on immunoSEQ multiplex PCR, and the TCRdb table lists in-frame clones only, not all of them. That table is the source of V, J and clone size, and D and trimming were worked out from the DNA. The table shows approximately 2,200,000 clones, with just over 90% occurring only once.

The chain employs TRBV4-1 and TRBJ1-2, with 8 bases lining up with TRBD1. This TCR was recovered from a man younger than 35 in good health. Some clones in this sample may be carry-over from other donors' samples. The sample was naive CD8+ T cells from PBMCs. The CDR3, as DNA: TGCGCCAGCAGCCCGAATTATATCCGGGGACAGGCTTACTATGGCTACACCTTC. Translating it yields CASSPNYIRGQAYYGYTF.